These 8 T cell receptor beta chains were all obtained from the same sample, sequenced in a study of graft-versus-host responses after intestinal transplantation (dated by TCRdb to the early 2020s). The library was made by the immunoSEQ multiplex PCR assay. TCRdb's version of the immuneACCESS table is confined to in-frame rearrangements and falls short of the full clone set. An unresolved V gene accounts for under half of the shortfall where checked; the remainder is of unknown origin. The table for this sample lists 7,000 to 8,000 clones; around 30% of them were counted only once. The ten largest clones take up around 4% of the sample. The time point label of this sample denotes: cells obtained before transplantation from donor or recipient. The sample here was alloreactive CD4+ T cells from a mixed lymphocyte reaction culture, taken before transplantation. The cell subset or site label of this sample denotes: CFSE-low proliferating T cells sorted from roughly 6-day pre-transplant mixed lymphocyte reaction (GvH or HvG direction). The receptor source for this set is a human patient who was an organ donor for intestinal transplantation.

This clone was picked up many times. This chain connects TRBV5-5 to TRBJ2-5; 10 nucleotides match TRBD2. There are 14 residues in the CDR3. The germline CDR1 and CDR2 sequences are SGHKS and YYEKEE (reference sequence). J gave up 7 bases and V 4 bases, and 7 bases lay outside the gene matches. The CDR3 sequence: CASSASGGDGTQYF. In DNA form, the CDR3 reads TGTGCCAGCAGCGCCAGCGGGGGGGATGGGACCCAGTACTTC.

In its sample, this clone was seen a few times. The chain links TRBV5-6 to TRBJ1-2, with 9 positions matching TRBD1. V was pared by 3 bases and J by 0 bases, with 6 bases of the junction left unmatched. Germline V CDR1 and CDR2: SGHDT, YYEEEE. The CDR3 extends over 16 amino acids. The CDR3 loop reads CASSWGQGPANYGYTF. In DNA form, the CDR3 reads TGTGCCAGCAGCTGGGGACAGGGACCGGCTAACTATGGCTACACCTTC.

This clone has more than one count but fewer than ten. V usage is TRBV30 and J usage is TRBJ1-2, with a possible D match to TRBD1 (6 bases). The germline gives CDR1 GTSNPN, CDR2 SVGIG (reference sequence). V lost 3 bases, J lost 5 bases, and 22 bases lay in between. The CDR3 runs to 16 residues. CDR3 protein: CAWRGGAGEGRYGYTF. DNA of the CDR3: TGTGCCTGGAGAGGGGGAGCAGGGGAGGGTCGATATGGCTACACCTTC.

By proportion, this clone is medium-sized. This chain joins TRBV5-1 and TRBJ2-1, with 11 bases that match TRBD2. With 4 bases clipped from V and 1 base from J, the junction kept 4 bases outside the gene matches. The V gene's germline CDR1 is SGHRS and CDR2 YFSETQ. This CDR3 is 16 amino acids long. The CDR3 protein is CASSPGTSGSYNEQFF. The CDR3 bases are TGCGCCAGCAGCCCAGGGACTAGCGGTTCCTACAATGAGCAGTTCTTC.

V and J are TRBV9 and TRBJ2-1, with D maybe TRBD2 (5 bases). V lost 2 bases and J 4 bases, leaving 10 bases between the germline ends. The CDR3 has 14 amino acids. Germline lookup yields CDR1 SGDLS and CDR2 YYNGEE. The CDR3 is CASSVSDYYNEQFF. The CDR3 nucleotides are TGTGCCAGCAGCGTGAGTGACTATTACAATGAGCAGTTCTTC.

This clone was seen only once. CDR3 nucleotides: TGTGCCAGCAGCCTATGGCGGGGAACAACCGGGTACACCTTC. It translates to CASSLWRGTTGYTF. V is TRBV5-8 and J is TRBJ1-2; D gene uncertain. Trimming cost V 4 bases and J 11 bases, with 21 bases left between them. Germline loops: CDR1 SGHTS, CDR2 YDEGEE. The CDR3 covers 14 residues.

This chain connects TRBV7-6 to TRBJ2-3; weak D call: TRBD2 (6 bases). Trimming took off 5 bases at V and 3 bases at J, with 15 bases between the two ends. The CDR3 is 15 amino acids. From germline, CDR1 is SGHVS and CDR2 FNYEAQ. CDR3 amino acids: CASSHVAGLTDTQYF. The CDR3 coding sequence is TGTGCCAGCAGCCACGTCGCGGGACTGACAGATACGCAGTATTTT.

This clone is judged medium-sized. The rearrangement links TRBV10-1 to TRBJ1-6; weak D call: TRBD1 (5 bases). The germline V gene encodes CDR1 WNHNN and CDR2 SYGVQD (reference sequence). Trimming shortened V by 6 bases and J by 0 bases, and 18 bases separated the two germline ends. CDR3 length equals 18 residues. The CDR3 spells CASRRTRDGSSYNSPLHF. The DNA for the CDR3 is TGCGCCAGCAGGAGGACTAGGGACGGGAGCTCCTATAATTCACCCCTCCACTTT.